This T cell receptor (beta chain) was sequenced for a study of vaccination and CD4 T cells after COVID-19. Across the study: Convalescent cases consisted of six males and four females, of whom two were Hispanic. Typically, post-vaccine samples were obtained a median approximately 74 days after dose two, within a range of 14 to 241.

This clonotype was seen more than once but under ten times. What it binds is not known. With the Oncomine TCR Beta short-read assay, DNA from cultured CD4+ T cells was sequenced. TCRdb reanalysed the PCR reads using MiXCR and keeps one entry per CDR3 protein. The sample lists roughly 7,300 distinct CDR3 sequences, 60% to 70% occurring once. Sample treatment: approximately nine-day PBMC culture with coronavirus spike peptide pools or control peptides (ViraFEST assay). Trimming cost V 4 bases and J 3 bases; bases outside gene matches: 7. The CDR3 is 16 residues long. Germline V lookup: CDR1 LGHNA, CDR2 YSLEER.

The chain uses TRBV4-3 and TRBJ2-1, with 9 bases aligning to TRBD1. Material: CD4+ T cells from blood, cultured in vitro. This TCR was recovered from a human donor who had recovered from COVID-19. For the CDR3, the DNA is TGCGCCAGCAGCCGAGGACAGGGGAGCATCTACAATGAGCAGTTCTTC. Residues: CASSRGQGSIYNEQFF.